This TCR beta chain comes out of a study of T cell responses to AZD1222 COVID-19 vaccine (dated by TCRdb to the early 2020s). The study in broad terms: Because spike-specific TCR depth and breadth did not differ between the two schedules, AZD1222 recipients who got a second dose at roughly 4 weeks were pooled with those who got a second dose at roughly 12 weeks. TCR sequencing covered approximately 230 trial participants: 200 to 210 given two doses of AZD1222 and around 25 given two doses of MenACWY control vaccine. Trial participants were enrolled by age into 18-55, 56-69 and 70-plus year subgroups, with 148, 28 and 57 TCR-sequenced participants respectively. General study outcomes and caveats: Vaccine-associated CD4 TCRs spanned the whole spike protein, with dominant responses in regions 160-218 and 743-854. The 56-69-year group was small, and its depth increase did not reach significance, likely because of low power. Spike-specific TCR breadth and depth rose significantly after two AZD1222 doses compared with day 0 and with MenACWY recipients. Conclusions about previously exposed vaccinees are limited because only 5 or 6 AZD1222 recipients were SARS-CoV-2 seropositive at baseline. Nearly half of unique spike-specific TCRs reportedly recognized epitopes outside regions mutated in the B.1.351 and B.1.1.7 variants. Because no samples from the day 14 peak response were available, repertoires could be characterized only after the peak T cell response. Most participants were white British and females outnumbered males, and the authors suggested that clonal diversity may have been underestimated.

Sample time point, as interpreted from the label and publication: baseline before first vaccination. Vaccinee samples were obtained from the UK trials COV001 and COV002, which included a single-blind randomized controlled phase 2/3 trial of AZD1222 (ChAdOx1 nCoV-19) in healthy adults. For TCRbeta chain sequencing, PBMC samples from trial participants were taken at day 0 and at day 28 after the second dose. On this clone itself: It has no known antigen specificity. No base qualities exist here, and no much larger clone lies one base off it.

The CDR3 regions of human TCRbeta chains were subjected to immunosequencing. From the authors' description of their analysis: TCRs in the repertoires were matched against a reference library of SARS-CoV-2-specific TCRs that had been generated with the MIRA antigen-specificity platform. Breadth was defined as the fraction of unique TCRs that were SARS-CoV-2-associated, and depth was defined as the fraction of total T cells that were SARS-CoV-2-associated. Using the MIRA data, each spike-specific TCR was assigned both to the spike region to which the TCR was reactive and to a CD4 or CD8 class. Log10-transformed breadth and depth values were compared by one-way ANOVA with Sidak's multiple comparisons tests. Here the immuneACCESS table is served through TCRdb, limited to in-frame sequences with V and J called. Missing clones are a known gap in these copies; in checked studies unresolved V genes cover under half, and the rest lacks a known reason. D and trimming come from the DNA, and the V and J calls and clone size come from that table. For this sample the table gives more than 95,000 clones, of which 80% to 90% were detected only once. Together, the top ten hold approximately 7.5% of the sample.

The input for sequencing was peripheral blood, taken on day 0 of AZD1222 vaccination. The clonotype comes from an adult in good health.

Read as DNA, the sequence is TGCGCCAGCAGCTTCATACCGGACAGCCAAGAGACCCAGTACTTC. This is translated as CASSFIPDSQETQYF. Recombination joined TRBV5-1 with TRBJ2-5, with TRBD1 as a weak D call on 6 bases. Between the V and J ends, shortened by 2 bases and 1 base respectively, the junction contains 12 bases. From a lookup of the germline V gene, CDR1 and CDR2 are SGHRS and YFSETQ. There are 15 amino acids in the CDR3, from cysteine to phenylalanine inclusive. Left in the record is the CDR3 DNA by itself, 45 bases read in frame from the first base.